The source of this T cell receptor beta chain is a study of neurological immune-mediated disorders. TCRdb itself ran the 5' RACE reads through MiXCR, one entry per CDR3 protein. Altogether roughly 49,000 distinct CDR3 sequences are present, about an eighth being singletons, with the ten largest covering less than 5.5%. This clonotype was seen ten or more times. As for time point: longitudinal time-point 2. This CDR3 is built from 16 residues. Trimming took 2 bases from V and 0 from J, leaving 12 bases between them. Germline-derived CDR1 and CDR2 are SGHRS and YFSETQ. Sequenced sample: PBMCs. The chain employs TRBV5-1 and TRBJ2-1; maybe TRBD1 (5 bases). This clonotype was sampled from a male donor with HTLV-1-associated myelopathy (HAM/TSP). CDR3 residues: CASSFSPQGSYNEQFF. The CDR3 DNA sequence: TGCGCCAGCAGCTTTTCCCCCCAGGGCTCCTACAATGAGCAGTTCTTC.